The sequence of this T cell receptor (beta chain) was determined in a study of blood T cell repertoires in COVID-19. Study at large: T cells, B-cell-depleted T cells, or PBMCs provided the cDNA or gDNA that served as material.

Looked up from germline, CDR1 is SGHRS and CDR2 is YFSETQ. The CDR3 runs to 17 residues. V shed 0 bases, J shed 2 bases, and the junction held 4 bases outside the gene matches. Sequencing used immunoSEQ multiplex PCR; TCRdb keeps in-frame clones, though not all of them. The top ten clones hold 5% to 7% of a sample with 10,000 or so clones, 70% to 75% of them seen once. Patients from Seattle were sampled longitudinally, starting during active infection. J is TRBJ2-6 and V is TRBV5-1; 8 nucleotides line up with TRBD1. This receptor was obtained from a man in his 60s with COVID-19, enrolled during active disease. Input material: peripheral blood. This CDR3 reads CASSLGTGGAGANVLTF. As DNA, the CDR3 is TGCGCCAGCAGCTTGGGTACAGGGGGTGCTGGGGCCAACGTCCTGACTTTC.